Shown below are 17 T cell receptor beta chains from a single sample sequenced in a study of T cells in localized non-small cell lung cancer. The assay was immunoSEQ multiplex PCR, and TCRdb's table has in-frame clones only and misses some. This table holds about 54,000 clones, around 83% found once. Sample: peripheral blood, taken before any cancer treatment. These receptors came from a female donor older than 55 with stage II squamous cell lung carcinoma.

The chain joins TRBV7-9 to TRBJ1-2, with D unresolved. Germline V lookup: CDR1 SEHNR, CDR2 FQNEAQ (reference sequence). This CDR3 region has 15 residues. The V and J ends lost 1 base and 1 base respectively, with 10 bases between them. This CDR3 reads CASSLGEASNYGYTF. The CDR3 DNA reads as TGTGCCAGCAGCTTAGGGGAGGCCAGTAACTATGGCTACACCTTC.

The V gene is TRBV30, the J gene TRBJ2-7, with D tentatively TRBD1 (6 bases). V lost 1 base, J lost 1 base, and 20 bases lay in between. The CDR3 spans 17 residues. Germline values: CDR1 GTSNPN, CDR2 SVGIG (reference sequence). The CDR3 spells CAWSEPGGAPVSYEQYF. DNA for the CDR3: TGTGCCTGGAGTGAACCTGGGGGCGCGCCGGTATCCTACGAGCAGTACTTC. The full variable domain, with the rest looked up from reference TRBV30 and TRBJ2-7, is SQTIHQWPATLVQPVGSPLSLECTVEGTSNPNLYWYRQAAGRGLQLLFYSVGIGQISSEVPQNLSASRPQDRQFILSSKKLLLSDSGFYLCAWSEPGGAPVSYEQYFGPGTRLTVT.

This clone has just a few counts. This chain joins TRBV29-1 and TRBJ2-1, with no clear D. The germline gives CDR1 SQVTM, CDR2 ANQGSEA. The CDR3 totals 13 residues. The V end was cut by 4 bases, the J end by 4 bases, with 11 bases between. CDR3 sequence: CSVGQQIYNEQFF. The CDR3 DNA reads as TGCAGCGTTGGGCAACAGATATACAATGAGCAGTTCTTC.

About this clone itself: The junction departs from germline at one end; a sequencing error may be responsible. The rearrangement joins TRBV5-1 to TRBJ2-3; weak D call: TRBD2 (5 bases). Germline values: CDR1 SGHRS, CDR2 YFSETQ. The CDR3 covers 13 residues. DNA for the CDR3: TGCGCCAGCAGTTTGGAGGGCACAGATACGCAGTATTTT. Protein sequence: CASSLEGTDTQYF.

The chain employs TRBV18 and TRBJ1-2; TRBD1 aligns across 10 bases. Trimming cost V 5 bases and J 6 bases; bases outside gene matches: 3. The CDR3 totals 13 residues. CDR1 KGHSH and CDR2 LQKENI come from the germline V gene. The CDR3 protein is CASSSDRGNGYTF. DNA for the CDR3: TGTGCCAGCTCATCGGACAGGGGGAATGGCTACACCTTC. Full variable domain (remainder filled in from reference TRBV18 and TRBJ1-2): NAGVMQNPRHLVRRRGQEARLRCSPMKGHSHVYWYRQLPEEGLKFMVYLQKENIIDESGMPKERFSAEFPKEGPSILRIQQVVRGDSAAYFCASSSDRGNGYTFGSGTRLTVV.

The chain combines TRBV6-5 with TRBJ2-7, with a possible D match to TRBD1 (6 bases). CDR1 MNHEY and CDR2 SVGAGI come from the germline V gene. The V gene lost 0 bases and the J gene lost 0 bases, with 9 bases spanning the gap. This CDR3 has 15 residues. CDR3 loop: CASSYSMDSSYEQYF. CDR3 sequence (DNA): TGTGCCAGCAGTTACTCGATGGACAGCTCCTACGAGCAGTACTTC.

The chain combines TRBV19 with TRBJ1-2, with TRBD1 matching 7 bases. The length of the CDR3 is 14 residues. Germline V gene sequence: CDR1 LNHDA, CDR2 SQIVND (reference sequence). Trimming removed 7 bases from V and 5 bases from J; junction bases left unmatched: 10. The CDR3 nucleotides read TGTGCCAGTAACCGGGAACAGGGGATTTATGGCTACACCTTC. This encodes CASNREQGIYGYTF.

Written as DNA, the CDR3 is TGCGCCAGCAGCGAGGGCCTAACCGGGGAGCTGTTTTTT. Translating gives CASSEGLTGELFF. The rearrangement joins TRBV5-1 to TRBJ2-2; tentative D call: TRBD2 (5 bases). V lost 4 bases to trimming and J lost 5 bases, with 9 bases between them. The CDR3 consists of 13 residues. The germline V gene has CDR1 SGHRS and CDR2 YFSETQ.

The chain joins TRBV6-1 to TRBJ1-2; 11 bases map to TRBD1. The V segment lost 8 bases and the J segment 0 bases; nucleotides outside the gene matches: 5. The CDR3 covers 15 residues. From germline, CDR1 is MNHNS and CDR2 SASEGT. CDR3 sequence reads: CASWDRGITNYGYTF. In nucleotides, the CDR3 is TGTGCCAGCTGGGACAGGGGGATAACTAACTATGGCTACACCTTC.

In its sample, this clone was seen once. The CDR3 DNA is TGCGCCAGCAGCTTCACAGGGGTCCCCACAGATACGCAGTATTTT. Protein sequence: CASSFTGVPTDTQYF. V gene TRBV5-1 combines with J gene TRBJ2-3, with 7 bases matching TRBD1. V dropped 2 bases and J dropped 2; count of bases not matched to a gene: 5. Germline V gives CDR1 SGHRS, CDR2 YFSETQ. The CDR3 spans 15 residues.

DNA for the CDR3: TGTGCCAGTAGTATATTTAGGACAGGGGCTGGGGCCAACGTCCTGACTTTC. It yields the protein CASSIFRTGAGANVLTF. The rearrangement links TRBV19 to TRBJ2-6, with 9 bases matching TRBD1. The germline V gene has CDR1 LNHDA and CDR2 SQIVND (reference sequence). There are 17 residues in the CDR3. The V and J ends lost 2 bases and 2 bases, in that order; junction bases with no gene match: 4.

V and J are TRBV6-4 and TRBJ2-7; perhaps TRBD1 as D (5 bases). Germline CDR1 is MRHNA and CDR2 is SNTAGT. The length of the CDR3 is 11 residues. V shed 3 bases and J shed 7 bases, with 7 bases lying between them. For the CDR3, the DNA is TGTGCCAGCAGTGAAGGGGCGGAGCAGTACTTC. It is translated as CASSEGAEQYF.

This sequence joins TRBV14 and TRBJ1-4; 9 bases map to TRBD1. This CDR3 has 16 residues. In germline, CDR1 is SGHDN, CDR2 FVKESK. The trim removed 5 bases at V and 6 bases at J, leaving 10 bases unmatched. The CDR3 coding sequence is TGTGCCAGCAGCTCAGGCACAGGGGGCGGTTATGAAAAACTGTTTTTT. It encodes CASSSGTGGGYEKLFF.

V is TRBV27 and J is TRBJ2-3; no clear D gene. The CDR3 length is 12 residues. Germline V gene sequence: CDR1 MNHEY, CDR2 SMNVEV (reference sequence). Between the trimmed V and J ends, which lost 5 bases and 3 bases, there was a span of 6 bases. The CDR3 reads CASSPPTDTQYF. The CDR3 nucleotides read TGTGCCAGCAGTCCGCCTACAGATACGCAGTATTTT.

This sequence joins TRBV6-1 and TRBJ2-5; D remains unclear. Between the trimmed V and J ends, which lost 0 bases and 1 base, there was a span of 12 bases. The CDR3 contains 16 residues. Germline CDR1 reads MNHNS; CDR2 reads SASEGT. The CDR3 reads CASSEALVYIQETQYF. The CDR3 DNA reads as TGTGCCAGCAGTGAAGCGCTTGTCTACATCCAAGAGACCCAGTACTTC.

The gene calls are TRBV6-5 and TRBJ2-7; TRBD1 aligns across 8 bases. CDR1 is MNHEY, CDR2 SVGAGI, per germline. J gave up 3 bases and V 5 bases, and 9 bases lay outside the gene matches. This CDR3 region has 15 residues. The CDR3 coding sequence is TGTGCCAGCAGTAGACAGGGGCCCCCCCTCTACGAGCAGTACTTC. The encoded protein is CASSRQGPPLYEQYF.

The chain has TRBV18 and TRBJ1-4; TRBD1 is a possible D gene (6 bases). The CDR3 runs to 15 residues. Between the trimmed V and J ends, which lost 3 bases and 2 bases, there was a span of 10 bases. Germline assignment: CDR1 KGHSH and CDR2 LQKENI. The CDR3 here is CASSPQTGTNEKLFF. Written as DNA, the CDR3 is TGTGCCAGCTCACCGCAGACAGGTACTAATGAAAAACTGTTTTTT.